These 32 T cell receptor beta chains originate from one sample sequenced in a study of blood T cells in healthy people across ages (dated by TCRdb to 2015 to 2017). Library creation used 5' RACE. Sequenced using an Illumina HiSeq 2500. A second PCR of roughly 7 to 11 cycles was run with a J-beta primer mix and a sample-barcoded 5' primer. TCRdb applied fastp at Q25 and MiXCR to the public reads, then kept only in-frame beta chains. CDR3 protein sequences are deduplicated, and each keeps its most common genes and DNA. The sample table holds 750,000 to 1,000,000 distinct CDR3 sequences, of which around 29% were seen once. The ten most abundant clones make up about a tenth of the sample. The same data also contributed to another study, on T cells of mothers and their children.

The sample comprised blood. The receptors were gathered from a woman aged 40 to 50 in good health.

The rearrangement joins TRBV9 to TRBJ1-2; TRBD1 aligns across 10 bases. Germline trimming cut 0 bases from V and 4 bases from J; bases unmatched to any gene: 9. The V gene's germline CDR1 is SGDLS and CDR2 YYNGEE. This CDR3 comprises 17 residues. The CDR3 DNA reads TGTGCCAGCAGCGTAGGCCCTACGCGGACAGGGGGCTATGGCTACACCTTC. Translated, it gives CASSVGPTRTGGYGYTF.

This clonotype was counted a few times. The chain couples TRBV15 to TRBJ2-5; tentative D call: TRBD2 (5 bases). With 1 base removed from V and 5 bases from J, the gap between germline ends came to 11 bases. Per germline, CDR1 LNHNV and CDR2 YYDKDF (reference sequence). The length of the CDR3 is 14 residues. CDR3 in amino acids: CATSRGGVVETQYF. The CDR3 DNA is TGTGCCACCAGCAGAGGGGGAGTGGTGGAGACCCAGTACTTC.

The chain is built from TRBV12-3 or TRBV12-4 and TRBJ2-7, with D tentatively TRBD2 (6 bases). The CDR3 has 12 amino acids. Trimming stripped 3 bases from V and 6 bases from J, with 9 bases between. The CDR3 DNA reads as TGTGCCAGCAGTTTCGGGAGTGGCGAGCAGTACTTC. It translates to CASSFGSGEQYF.

In its sample, this clonotype was seen many times. The chain couples TRBV20-1 to TRBJ1-2; D perhaps matches TRBD1 (5 bases). V was trimmed by 3 bases and J by 2 bases, leaving 10 bases between them. The CDR3 has 13 amino acids. Germline CDR1 and CDR2: DFQATT and SNEGSKA (reference sequence). The CDR3 nucleotides read TGCAGTGCTAGGTCGCAGGGCAACTATGGCTACACCTTC. This translates into CSARSQGNYGYTF.

To note about this clonotype: A clone one base away is much larger, so this may be a read error. The J gene is TRBJ1-1, the V gene TRBV20-1; TRBD1 is a possible D gene (5 bases). From germline, CDR1 is DFQATT and CDR2 SNEGSKA (reference sequence). Trimming pared 0 bases from V and 5 bases from J, leaving 10 bases between. This CDR3 is built from 13 residues. Here the CDR3 DNA reads TGCAGTGCTAGAGATTGGGGGAAGACTGAAGCTTTCTTT. Encoded protein: CSARDWGKTEAFF.

The sample holds one count of this clonotype. The chain uses TRBV28 and TRBJ2-7, with D perhaps TRBD1 or TRBD2 (5 bases each). The V end was cut by 6 bases, the J end by 2 bases, with 14 bases between. CDR1 MDHEN and CDR2 SYDVKM come from the germline V gene. This CDR3 is 14 amino acids long. This chain's CDR3 is CASRPRDAAYEQYF. DNA of the CDR3: TGTGCCAGCAGGCCCCGGGACGCAGCCTACGAGCAGTACTTC. Full variable domain (missing parts from reference TRBV28 and TRBJ2-7): DVKVTQSSRYLVKRTGEKVFLECVQDMDHENMFWYRQDPGLGLRLIYFSYDVKMKEKGDIPEGYSVSREKKERFSLILESASTNQTSMYLCASRPRDAAYEQYFGPGTRLTVT.

The rearrangement links TRBV2 to TRBJ1-5; the D gene is possibly TRBD1 (5 bases). The V gene's germline CDR1 is SNHLY and CDR2 FYNNEI. Trimming took off 6 bases at V and 5 bases at J, with 14 bases between the two ends. The CDR3 consists of 14 residues. The CDR3 is CASREGNGDQPQHF. The CDR3 DNA follows: TGTGCCAGCAGGGAGGGGAACGGCGATCAGCCCCAGCATTTT. Complete variable domain (other parts from reference TRBV2 and TRBJ1-5): EPEVTQTPSHQVTQMGQEVILRCVPISNHLYFYWYRQILGQKVEFLVSFYNNEISEKSEIFDDQFSVERPDGSNFTLKIRSTKLEDSAMYFCASREGNGDQPQHFGDGTRLSIL.

The chain joins TRBV28 to TRBJ2-5; possibly TRBD2 for D (7 bases). V dropped 8 bases and J dropped 11 bases, with 18 bases sitting between them. The germline gives CDR1 MDHEN, CDR2 SYDVKM. This CDR3 is built from 12 residues. The CDR3 sequence is CASGRRGRVQYF. DNA for the CDR3: TGTGCCAGCGGTCGGCGGGGGCGCGTGCAGTACTTC.

Worth noting for this clonotype: An end of the junction differs from the germline gene, which may be a read error. V usage is TRBV6-2 or TRBV6-3 and J usage is TRBJ1-2, with D uncertain. Germline V lookup: CDR1 MNHEY, CDR2 SVGEGT. The CDR3 consists of 15 residues. The CDR3 DNA reads TGCGCCAGCAGTTACTCGGGGTCGGCTAACTATGGCTACACCTTC. It encodes CASSYSGSANYGYTF.

This clonotype was found many times. This chain links TRBV24-1 with TRBJ2-7; D unresolved. Germline lookup yields CDR1 KGHDR and CDR2 SFDVKD. Trimming left V 0 bases short and J 2 bases short, with 22 bases between. The length of the CDR3 is 19 residues. CDR3 sequence reads: CATSDLQRPQLADPYEQYF. CDR3 nucleotide sequence: TGTGCCACCAGTGATTTGCAACGTCCCCAGCTCGCGGACCCCTACGAGCAGTACTTC.

Regarding this clonotype: This sequence may be a read error, since a much larger clone differs from it by one base. The V gene is TRBV29-1, the J gene TRBJ2-3; 11 nucleotides match TRBD2. Unmatched junction bases numbered 8, after V lost 3 bases and J lost 0 bases. Germline V CDR1 and CDR2: SQVTM, ANQGSEA. This CDR3 region has 17 residues. CDR3 sequence (DNA): TGCAGCGTTGAGGGGGCTAGCGGGGGGACGAGCACAGATACGCAGTATTTT. Amino acid sequence: CSVEGASGGTSTDTQYF.

The chain is built from TRBV7-2 and TRBJ2-3; maybe TRBD1 (5 bases). The CDR3 length is 14 residues. V dropped 5 bases and J dropped 4 bases, with 13 bases sitting between them. CDR1 and CDR2 (germline): SGHTA, FQGNSA. CDR3 in amino acids: CASSQPTGSDTQYF. Here the CDR3 DNA reads TGTGCCAGCAGCCAACCTACAGGATCAGATACGCAGTATTTT.

This clonotype appeared many times. V and J are TRBV10-3 and TRBJ2-5; D tentatively reads TRBD1 or TRBD2 (6 bases each). Germline lookup yields CDR1 ENHRY and CDR2 SYGVKD. Trimming stripped 6 bases from V and 3 bases from J, with 20 bases between. The CDR3 has 16 residues. The CDR3: CAISPRGRGDKETQYF. The CDR3 DNA follows: TGTGCCATCAGCCCCCGGGGGCGTGGGGATAAAGAGACCCAGTACTTC.

V is TRBV12-3 or TRBV12-4 and J is TRBJ1-6; D is undetermined. This CDR3 contains 15 residues. Trimming cost V 3 bases and J 9 bases, with 15 bases left between them. The CDR3 DNA sequence: TGTGCCAGCAGTTTGGGTGCCCTAGAAGGTTCACCCCTCCACTTT. Its protein is CASSLGALEGSPLHF.

This clonotype was detected a few times. The rearrangement links TRBV6-2 or TRBV6-3 to TRBJ2-1; 8 bases fit TRBD1. Germline lookup yields CDR1 MNHEY and CDR2 SVGEGT. The CDR3 has 15 amino acids. Unmatched junction bases numbered 15, after V lost 2 bases and J lost 15 bases. CDR3 sequence: CASSYDGQGHNVMFF. The CDR3 DNA is TGTGCCAGCAGTTACGACGGACAGGGTCACAATGTAATGTTCTTC.

In regard to this clonotype: A much larger clone differs from this one at a single base, so this may be a read error. The chain carries TRBV5-6 and TRBJ2-5, with 8 bases lining up with TRBD2. Germline V gene sequence: CDR1 SGHDT, CDR2 YYEEEE. V lost 4 bases to trimming and J lost 7 bases; unmatched junction nucleotides: 12. CDR3 length: 15 amino acids. CDR3 nucleotides: TGTGCCAGCAGCATGGAGTCTACTAGCGGTGGGACCCAGTACTTC. This translates into CASSMESTSGGTQYF.

Comment on this clonotype: A read error may be the cause here, since a much bigger clone is one base away. V usage is TRBV5-1 and J usage is TRBJ2-7; possible D gene TRBD1, 6 bases. Looked up from germline, CDR1 is SGHRS and CDR2 is YFSETQ. CDR3 size: 15 residues. CDR3 sequence: CANSLVGAGIYEQYF. The CDR3 coding sequence is TGCGCCAACAGCTTGGTGGGGGCAGGGATCTACGAGCAGTACTTC. The full variable domain, in which reference TRBV5-1 and TRBJ2-7 provide the parts outside the CDR3, is KAGVTQTPRYLIKTRGQQVTLSCSPISGHRSVSWYQQTPGQGLQFLFEYFSETQRNKGNFPGRFSGRQFSNSRSEMNVSTLELGDSALYLCANSLVGAGIYEQYFGPGTRLTVT.

The genes are TRBV20-1 and TRBJ1-4, with D possibly TRBD1 on 6 matching bases. Trimming removed 0 bases at V and 16 bases at J, with 15 bases between. Germline CDR1 is DFQATT and CDR2 is SNEGSKA (reference sequence). This CDR3 is built from 12 residues. DNA for the CDR3: TGCAGTGCTAGAGATAGGGGGGTACTAGAGTTTTTT. Translating it yields CSARDRGVLEFF.

The sample holds many counts of this clonotype. The CDR3 is CATRKRDSSYEQYF. The CDR3 DNA follows: TGTGCCACCAGAAAGAGGGACAGCTCCTACGAGCAGTACTTC. V is TRBV27 and J is TRBJ2-7; 7 bases align to TRBD1. This CDR3 spans 14 amino acids. The junction had 9 bases not matched to a gene; V was cut back by 10 bases and J by 0 bases. Germline CDR1 and CDR2: MNHEY and SMNVEV (reference sequence).

In this sample, this clonotype turned up many times. The chain is built from TRBV5-6 and TRBJ2-7, with TRBD2 matching over 7 bases. Germline V CDR1 and CDR2: SGHDT, YYEEEE. This CDR3 comprises 13 residues. V gave up 2 bases and J gave up 6 bases; unmatched junction bases: 5. The CDR3 here is CASSFGRFGEQYF. CDR3 bases: TGTGCCAGCAGCTTCGGGAGGTTCGGCGAGCAGTACTTC.

This clonotype was recorded many times. This sequence joins TRBV7-2 and TRBJ2-5; D may be TRBD2 (6 bases). The CDR3 is made up of 14 amino acids. The V end was cut by 5 bases, the J end by 0 bases, with 10 bases between. Germline-derived CDR1 and CDR2 are SGHTA and FQGNSA. In DNA form, the CDR3 reads TGTGCCAGCAGCAGGACTACTAACCAAGAGACCCAGTACTTC. It encodes CASSRTTNQETQYF.

This clonotype came up once. The rearrangement uses TRBV28 and TRBJ1-2; tentative D call: TRBD1 (6 bases). The CDR3 length is 16 residues. Trimming pared 8 bases from V and 3 bases from J, leaving 22 bases between. CDR1 is MDHEN and CDR2 is SYDVKM in the germline V gene. The CDR3 nucleotides are TGTGCCAGCCCTAACCCCCTACGACAGGAGTACTATGGCTACACCTTC. This sequence encodes CASPNPLRQEYYGYTF.

The chain carries TRBV4-2 and TRBJ2-1; no definite D call. The V gene's germline CDR1 is LGHNA and CDR2 YNFKEQ. This CDR3 has 15 residues. V lost 4 bases and J 15 bases, leaving 25 bases between the germline ends. For the CDR3, the DNA is TGTGCCAGCAGCCCAGGTCGGGCTCACACCAAAGGGCGGTTCTTC. It specifies CASSPGRAHTKGRFF.

The table lists this clonotype with a few counts. The chain recombines TRBV7-9 with TRBJ1-2; the D is unclear. This CDR3 is built from 15 residues. CDR1 and CDR2 (germline): SEHNR, FQNEAQ (reference sequence). Trimming took 0 bases from V and 8 from J, leaving 16 bases between them. Here the CDR3 reads CASSLAASPPGGYTF. The DNA of the CDR3 is TGTGCCAGCAGCTTAGCGGCTTCCCCCCCGGGGGGCTACACCTTC.

V is TRBV5-1 and J is TRBJ2-7; 8 bases line up with TRBD1. The V segment lost 0 bases and the J segment 5 bases; nucleotides outside the gene matches: 4. Germline V gene sequence: CDR1 SGHRS, CDR2 YFSETQ. The CDR3 sequence is 14 residues long. Written as DNA, the CDR3 is TGCGCCAGCAGCTTGGTTGGCAGGGGGCACGAGCAGTACTTC. This gives the protein CASSLVGRGHEQYF.

This clonotype was seen repeatedly, ten times or more. The chain uses TRBV7-2 and TRBJ2-7; TRBD2 might be the D (5 bases). This CDR3 has 15 residues. The germline V and J ends were trimmed by 1 base and 3 bases, with 13 bases remaining between them. The germline gives CDR1 SGHTA, CDR2 FQGNSA. The CDR3 loop reads CASSLGLASGYEQYF. In nucleotides, the CDR3 is TGTGCCAGCAGCTTAGGGCTAGCATCGGGCTACGAGCAGTACTTC.

V and J are TRBV7-3 and TRBJ2-3; TRBD2 matches at 10 bases. CDR1 is SGHTA and CDR2 is FQGTGA in the germline V gene. This CDR3 contains 12 residues. V shed 5 bases, J shed 14 bases, and the junction held 7 bases outside the gene matches. The CDR3 nucleotides read TGTGCCAGCAGCAGGAGCGGGGGGGCTCTGTATTTT. Protein: CASSRSGGALYF.

This clonotype has at least ten counts. The rearrangement links TRBV5-1 to TRBJ2-7; 9 bases are shared with TRBD1. Germline V lookup: CDR1 SGHRS, CDR2 YFSETQ. The CDR3 loop spans 15 amino acids. V was pared by 5 bases and J by 3 bases, with 9 bases of the junction left unmatched. CDR3 sequence reads: CASSPNRQGGYEQYF. The CDR3 bases are TGCGCCAGCAGTCCGAACCGACAGGGGGGCTACGAGCAGTACTTC.

This clonotype occurred a few times. The rearrangement links TRBV28 to TRBJ2-3; 14 positions agree with TRBD2. The CDR3 is 20 amino acids. Germline V gene data show CDR1 as MDHEN and CDR2 as SYDVKM. Trimming at V came to 7 bases and at J to 4 bases, leaving 19 bases not matched to a gene. The CDR3 region has the DNA TGTGCCAGCATACTTTCCCTGGGGGGACTAGCGGGGGATTACGCAGATACGCAGTATTTT. Its translation: CASILSLGGLAGDYADTQYF.

This sequence joins TRBV7-2 and TRBJ1-4; no clear D gene. The CDR3 covers 15 residues. Trimming shortened V by 5 bases and J by 0 bases, and 10 bases separated the two germline ends. Germline CDR1 SGHTA, CDR2 FQGNSA. The CDR3 is CASSISIATNEKLFF. The CDR3 DNA follows: TGTGCCAGCAGCATAAGCATTGCAACTAATGAAAAACTGTTTTTT.

On this clonotype itself: One end of the junction varies from germline; a read error may be responsible. This chain's CDR3 is CSVDGDRGGEETQHF. CDR3 in DNA: TGCAGCGTTGACGGGGACAGGGGAGGGGAAGAGACCCAGCACTTC. The rearrangement uses TRBV29-1 and TRBJ2-5; 10 bases fit TRBD1. Germline V gene lookup returns CDR1 SQVTM and CDR2 ANQGSEA. The length of the CDR3 is 15 residues.

Here the CDR3 reads CASSQERRLEQYF. The CDR3 DNA follows: TGTGCCAGCAGCCAAGAAAGGAGGCTCGAGCAGTACTTC. The chain is built from TRBV3-1 and TRBJ2-4, with TRBD2 as a possible D gene (5 bases). Near its end, the DNA agrees better with TRBJ2-7, so the J call may be wrong. CDR3 length: 13 amino acids. Germline V gene lookup returns CDR1 LGHDT and CDR2 YNNKEL (reference sequence).